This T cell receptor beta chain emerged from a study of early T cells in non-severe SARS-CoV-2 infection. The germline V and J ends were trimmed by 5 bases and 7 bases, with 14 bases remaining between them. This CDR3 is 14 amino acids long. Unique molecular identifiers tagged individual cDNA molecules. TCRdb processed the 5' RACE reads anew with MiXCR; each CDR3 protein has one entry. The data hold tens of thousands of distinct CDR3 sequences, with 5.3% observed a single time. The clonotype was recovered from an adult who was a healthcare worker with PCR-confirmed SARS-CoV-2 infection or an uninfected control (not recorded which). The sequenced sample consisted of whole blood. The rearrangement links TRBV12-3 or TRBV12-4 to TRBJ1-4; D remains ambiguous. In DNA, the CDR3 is TGTGCCAGCAGTCCTATCCTTAGAGGTGAAAAACTGTTTTTT. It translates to CASSPILRGEKLFF.